The clone carrying this T cell receptor (beta chain) was seen a handful of times. CDR1 and CDR2 (germline): LNHDA, SQIVND (reference sequence). The J segment lost 0 bases and the V segment lost 10 bases, leaving 13 bases of the junction unmatched. This CDR3 has 17 residues. The data belong to a study of patients and donors after allogeneic stem cell transplantation. TCRdb ran MiXCR on the RT-PCR reads and lists one entry per CDR3 protein. The profile shows 15,000 to 25,000 distinct CDR3 sequences, less than 5% of them singletons. The rearrangement uses TRBV19 and TRBJ2-3, with 10 positions matching TRBD1. The origin of this receptor is a human donor who was either an allogeneic HSCT recipient or a stem cell or donor lymphocyte infusion donor (not recorded which). It is not recorded whose cells these are; they may come from a transplant donor. The sample comprised blood, either unsorted or a sorted T cell fraction (not recorded which). The CDR3 loop is CATMDRGYTLSTDTQYF. In nucleotides, the CDR3 is TGTGCCACCATGGACAGGGGGTATACTCTTAGCACAGATACGCAGTATTTT.